This T cell receptor beta chain stems from a study of regulatory T cells in long-lasting Graves disease. The CDR3 consists of 14 residues. In germline, CDR1 is SGDLS, CDR2 YYNGEE. V lost 3 bases, J lost 8 bases, and 15 bases lay in between. Time point of the sample: newly diagnosed GD, antithyroid drugs for less than 3 months. PBMC-derived RNA was used for the TCR library. Blood from the periphery, 8.5 to 9 milliliters in all, was drawn into EDTA tubes. Through Arm-PCR of CDR3 regions and iRepertoire HTBI primers, TCR beta libraries were built. From the multiplex PCR reads, TCRdb called clonotypes with MiXCR, one entry per CDR3 protein. The profile shows 200,000 to 250,000 distinct CDR3 sequences, about 19% of them singletons. Study outcomes and limitations: TRBV28, TRBJ1-2 and TRBJ2-5 were favored in persistent disease.

This clonotype was counted only a few times. Its antigen is currently unknown. The specimen comprised peripheral blood mononuclear cells (PBMCs), sampled at new diagnosis, from a patient treated with antithyroid drugs. The TCR originated in a female donor with Graves disease. The rearrangement uses TRBV9 and TRBJ2-1; D may be TRBD2 (6 bases). The CDR3 sequence: CASSAGDLRYEQFF. The CDR3 DNA reads TGTGCCAGCAGCGCCGGGGACTTAAGATATGAGCAGTTCTTC.